This T cell receptor (beta chain) originates from a study of T cell responses to AZD1222 COVID-19 vaccine. From germline, CDR1 is DFQATT and CDR2 SNEGSKA (reference sequence). V dropped 4 bases and J dropped 10 bases, with 2 bases sitting between them. The CDR3 length is 8 residues. This clone has only one observation. This table comes from immunoSEQ multiplex PCR, and its TCRdb copy is limited to in-frame clones, with some not included. Of around 150,000 clones detected, under 95% appear once; the ten largest clones hold roughly 4.6%. This receptor was obtained from an adult who received the AZD1222 COVID-19 vaccine. Specimen: peripheral blood, collected 28 days after the second AZD1222 dose. This chain links TRBV20-1 with TRBJ2-1; D remains ambiguous. CDR3 region: CSATEQFF. CDR3 in DNA: TGCAGTGCTACCGAGCAGTTCTTC.